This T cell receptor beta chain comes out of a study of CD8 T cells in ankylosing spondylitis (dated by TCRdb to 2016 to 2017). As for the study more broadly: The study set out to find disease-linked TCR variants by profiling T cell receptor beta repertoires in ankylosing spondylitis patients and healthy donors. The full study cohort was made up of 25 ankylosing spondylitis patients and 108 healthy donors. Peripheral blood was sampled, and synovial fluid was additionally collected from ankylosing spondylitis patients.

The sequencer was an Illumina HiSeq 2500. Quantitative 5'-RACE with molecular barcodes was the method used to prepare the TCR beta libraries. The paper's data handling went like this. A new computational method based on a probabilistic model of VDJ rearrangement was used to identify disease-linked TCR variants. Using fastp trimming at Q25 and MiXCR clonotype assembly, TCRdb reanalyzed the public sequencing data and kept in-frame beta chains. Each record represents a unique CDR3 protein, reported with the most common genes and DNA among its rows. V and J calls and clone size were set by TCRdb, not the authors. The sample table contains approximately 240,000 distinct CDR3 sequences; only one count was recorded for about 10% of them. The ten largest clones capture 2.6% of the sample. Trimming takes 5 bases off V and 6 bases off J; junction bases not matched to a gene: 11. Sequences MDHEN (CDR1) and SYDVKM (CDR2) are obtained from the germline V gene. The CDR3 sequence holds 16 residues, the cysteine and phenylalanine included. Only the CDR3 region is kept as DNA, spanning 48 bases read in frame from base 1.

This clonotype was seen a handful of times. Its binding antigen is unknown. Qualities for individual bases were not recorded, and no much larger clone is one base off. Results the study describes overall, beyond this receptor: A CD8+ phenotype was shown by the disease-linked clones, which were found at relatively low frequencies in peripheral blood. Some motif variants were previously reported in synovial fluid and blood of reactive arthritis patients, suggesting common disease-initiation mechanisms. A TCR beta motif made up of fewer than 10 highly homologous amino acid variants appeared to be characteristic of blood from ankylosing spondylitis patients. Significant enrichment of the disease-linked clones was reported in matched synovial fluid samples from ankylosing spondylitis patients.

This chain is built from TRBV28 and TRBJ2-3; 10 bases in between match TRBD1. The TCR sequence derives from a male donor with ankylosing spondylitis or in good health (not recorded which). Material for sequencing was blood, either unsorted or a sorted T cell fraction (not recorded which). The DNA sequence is TGTGCCAGCAGTCTCCTCCCGGGACAGGGGCCGGATACGCAGTATTTT. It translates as CASSLLPGQGPDTQYF. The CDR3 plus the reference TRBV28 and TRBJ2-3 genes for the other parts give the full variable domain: DVKVTQSSRYLVKRTGEKVFLECVQDMDHENMFWYRQDPGLGLRLIYFSYDVKMKEKGDIPEGYSVSREKKERFSLILESASTNQTSMYLCASSLLPGQGPDTQYFGPGTRLTVL.